The 21 T cell receptor beta chains below come from one sample, sequenced in a study of blood T cell repertoires in COVID-19 (dated by TCRdb to the early 2020s). Libraries were constructed by the immunoSEQ multiplex PCR assay. TCRdb retrieved this table from immuneACCESS and kept in-frame rearrangements only. Not all clones are present; in checked studies, unresolved V genes account for under half, and no reason is known for the remainder. The sample has approximately 210,000 clones on record, roughly 90% of them singletons. 6.5% to 9.5% of the sample is in the top ten clones. The sequenced material came from PBMCs or T cells enriched from blood (not recorded which). These TCRs come from a woman younger than 35 who had recovered from COVID-19.

The table lists this clone with a count of one. This chain joins TRBV18 and TRBJ2-1, with D maybe TRBD2 (7 bases). The germline V gene encodes CDR1 KGHSH and CDR2 LQKENI. Trimming removed 2 bases at V and 0 bases at J, with 8 bases between. This CDR3 has 15 amino acids. The CDR3 nucleotides are TGTGCCAGCTCACCAGCGGGGGCCTCCTACAATGAGCAGTTCTTC. Encoded protein: CASSPAGASYNEQFF.

This chain uses TRBV7-9 with TRBJ1-1; 9 positions match TRBD1. CDR3 length equals 16 residues. Germline CDR1 is SEHNR and CDR2 is FQNEAQ (reference sequence). V lost 1 base, J lost 5 bases, and 8 bases stayed unmatched. This CDR3 reads CASSLGTGVSKTEAFF. The CDR3 nucleotides are TGTGCCAGCAGCTTAGGGACAGGGGTTTCCAAGACTGAAGCTTTCTTT.

The chain couples TRBV7-9 to TRBJ1-6, with a possible D match to TRBD1 (5 bases). Germline V CDR1 and CDR2: SEHNR, FQNEAQ (reference sequence). The CDR3 is 15 residues long. Trimming pared 0 bases from V and 6 bases from J, leaving 9 bases between. The CDR3 spells CASSLAQTANSPLHF. The DNA for the CDR3 is TGTGCCAGCAGCTTAGCGCAGACAGCTAATTCACCCCTCCACTTT.

The chain employs TRBV6-1 and TRBJ1-5; a weak D match, TRBD1 (6 bases). V was cut by 4 bases and J by 0 bases, with 13 bases left in between. The CDR3 length is 16 residues. The germline CDR1 and CDR2 sequences are MNHNS and SASEGT. CDR3 loop: CASSGGTLYSNQPQHF. The CDR3 nucleotides are TGTGCCAGCAGTGGGGGGACACTTTATAGCAATCAGCCCCAGCATTTT.

This chain joins TRBV30 and TRBJ2-7, with D tentatively TRBD1 (6 bases). The CDR3 sequence is 10 residues long. Per germline, CDR1 GTSNPN and CDR2 SVGIG (reference sequence). V lost 5 bases and J 6 bases, leaving 8 bases between the germline ends. This CDR3 reads CAWGDTEQYF. Here the CDR3 DNA reads TGTGCCTGGGGGGACACCGAGCAGTACTTC.

The V call is TRBV30, the J call TRBJ1-3; D might be TRBD1 (6 bases). Germline CDR1 GTSNPN, CDR2 SVGIG (reference sequence). V was clipped by 8 bases and J by 4 bases, with 18 bases between them. This CDR3 is 14 amino acids long. CDR3 protein: CAQNRDATGNTIYF. The DNA for the CDR3 is TGTGCCCAAAACAGGGATGCGACGGGAAACACCATATATTTT.

The chain combines TRBV11-2 with TRBJ2-7; 7 bases align to TRBD1. This CDR3 is 12 amino acids long. Per the germline V gene, CDR1 is SGHAT and CDR2 is FQNNGV. The V and J ends lost 5 bases and 7 bases, in that order; junction bases with no gene match: 5. The CDR3 region is CASSEWTGEQYF. The DNA for the CDR3 is TGTGCCAGCAGCGAGTGGACAGGTGAGCAGTACTTC.

This clone has only a few counts. The genes are TRBV12-3 or TRBV12-4 and TRBJ1-1, with D uncertain. This CDR3 has 13 amino acids. The ends were cut back, 6 bases at V and 8 bases at J, with 16 bases in the middle. The CDR3 is CASSPSRWPEAFF. In DNA form, the CDR3 reads TGTGCCAGCAGCCCCTCTCGATGGCCGGAAGCTTTCTTT.

The V call is TRBV7-9, the J call TRBJ1-2, with 8 positions matching TRBD1. Germline CDR1 is SEHNR and CDR2 is FQNEAQ (reference sequence). The CDR3 consists of 13 residues. V was pared by 3 bases and J by 6 bases, with 3 bases of the junction left unmatched. This chain's CDR3 is CASSFKQGDGYTF. The CDR3 DNA follows: TGTGCCAGCAGCTTCAAACAGGGGGATGGCTACACCTTC.

This chain joins TRBV5-1 and TRBJ1-1; D not certain. Germline CDR1 and CDR2: SGHRS and YFSETQ. V was clipped by 1 base and J by 3 bases, with 10 bases between them. The CDR3 extends over 14 amino acids. The DNA of the CDR3 is TGCGCCAGCAGCTTGATTGCGGCGGACACTGAAGCTTTCTTT. Translating gives CASSLIAADTEAFF.

V and J are TRBV9 and TRBJ1-3; TRBD1 matches at 9 bases. The J segment lost 4 bases and the V segment lost 4 bases, leaving 9 bases of the junction unmatched. Germline loops: CDR1 SGDLS, CDR2 YYNGEE. The CDR3 is 16 amino acids. The CDR3 reads CASSLTTGGAGNTIYF. CDR3 in DNA: TGTGCCAGCAGCCTTACGACAGGGGGAGCAGGAAACACCATATATTTT.

The CDR3 DNA follows: TGTGCCAGTAGTGCCTCCGGGGGACTGTACTATGGCTACACCTTC. It yields the protein CASSASGGLYYGYTF. The V and J genes are TRBV19 and TRBJ1-2, with D maybe TRBD1 (5 bases). The CDR3 length is 15 residues. V lost 5 bases, J lost 3 bases, and 16 bases lay in between. Germline V gene lookup returns CDR1 LNHDA and CDR2 SQIVND (reference sequence).

The rearrangement links TRBV7-6 to TRBJ2-1; tentatively, D is TRBD2 (6 bases). The CDR3 loop spans 14 amino acids. Germline CDR1 reads SGHVS; CDR2 reads FNYEAQ. With 4 bases removed from V and 14 bases from J, the gap between germline ends came to 21 bases. CDR3 nucleotides: TGTGCCAGCAGCTCCGGGGCCAGGGCGGAGGGGAAGTTCTTC. This codes for CASSSGARAEGKFF.

J is TRBJ2-7 and V is TRBV9; 7 bases line up with TRBD1. Germline loops: CDR1 SGDLS, CDR2 YYNGEE. Losses at the gene ends were 0 bases for V and 7 bases for J; bases not matched to a gene: 10. This CDR3 region has 15 residues. CDR3 DNA sequence: TGTGCCAGCAGCGTAGGTGGGACAGCGAAGAATGAGCAGTACTTC. Encoded protein: CASSVGGTAKNEQYF.

The chain combines TRBV5-6 with TRBJ2-7; TRBD1 aligns across 9 bases. The V and J ends lost 4 bases and 3 bases, in that order; junction bases with no gene match: 2. The germline V gene encodes CDR1 SGHDT and CDR2 YYEEEE. This CDR3 spans 13 amino acids. The CDR3 bases are TGTGCCAGCAGCAAGGACAGGGGCTACGAGCAGTACTTC. Translating it yields CASSKDRGYEQYF. Full variable domain (remainder filled in from reference TRBV5-6 and TRBJ2-7): DAGVTQSPTHLIKTRGQQVTLRCSPKSGHDTVSWYQQALGQGPQFIFQYYEEEERQRGNFPDRFSGHQFPNYSSELNVNALLLGDSALYLCASSKDRGYEQYFGPGTRLTVT.

V is TRBV3-1 (or the pseudogene TRBV3-2) and J is TRBJ1-1; D unclear. This CDR3 has 14 amino acids. V was pared by 3 bases and J by 1 base, with 9 bases between. Germline V lookup: CDR1 LGHDT, CDR2 YNNKEL (reference sequence). The CDR3 region has the DNA TGTGCCAGCAGCCATGGCAGGAAGAACACTGAAGCTTTCTTT. The encoded protein is CASSHGRKNTEAFF.

This rearrangement joins TRBV4-1 to TRBJ2-3; D perhaps matches TRBD2 (7 bases). The CDR3 runs 16 residues. V was cut by 1 base and J by 4 bases, with 15 bases left in between. CDR1 is MGHRA and CDR2 is YSYEKL in the germline V gene. This CDR3 is CASSQARGAGPDTQYF. The DNA for the CDR3 is TGCGCCAGCAGCCAAGCACGGGGGGCCGGGCCAGATACGCAGTATTTT.

The chain links TRBV10-3 to TRBJ2-7; D gene uncertain. Trimming shortened V by 2 bases and J by 0 bases, and 11 bases separated the two germline ends. In germline, CDR1 is ENHRY, CDR2 SYGVKD. The CDR3 is 15 residues long. The DNA of the CDR3 is TGTGCCATCAGTGAGCGAACTACCTACTCCTACGAGCAGTACTTC. This codes for CAISERTTYSYEQYF.

This chain connects TRBV13 to TRBJ1-1; 7 bases fit TRBD1. V lost 3 bases to trimming and J lost 6 bases; unmatched junction nucleotides: 10. In germline, CDR1 is PRHDT, CDR2 FYEKMQ (reference sequence). The CDR3 is made up of 15 amino acids. The CDR3 here is CASSFGIRGPSEAFF. CDR3 DNA: TGTGCCAGCAGCTTTGGCATAAGGGGGCCCTCTGAAGCTTTCTTT.

This clone was detected only once. The V call is TRBV7-6, the J call TRBJ2-5; 7 bases map to TRBD2. Germline V gives CDR1 SGHVS, CDR2 FNYEAQ. Trimming took 3 bases from V and 4 from J; bases not matched to a gene: 2. This CDR3 has 13 residues. CDR3 in amino acids: CASSFQRGETQYF. The CDR3 DNA follows: TGTGCCAGCAGCTTTCAGCGGGGAGAGACCCAGTACTTC.

The chain recombines TRBV18 with TRBJ1-1, with 8 bases lining up with TRBD1. Per the germline V gene, CDR1 is KGHSH and CDR2 is LQKENI. V shed 4 bases and J 8 bases; nucleotides not matched to a gene: 12. The CDR3 has 15 amino acids. The CDR3 loop reads CASSLTGATPLEAFF. CDR3 nucleotide sequence: TGTGCCAGCTCACTGACAGGGGCAACCCCCTTAGAAGCTTTCTTT. The complete variable domain, with remaining parts taken from reference TRBV18 and TRBJ1-1, reads NAGVMQNPRHLVRRRGQEARLRCSPMKGHSHVYWYRQLPEEGLKFMVYLQKENIIDESGMPKERFSAEFPKEGPSILRIQQVVRGDSAAYFCASSLTGATPLEAFFGQGTRLTVV.